This TCR beta chain was sequenced during a study of OX40 agonist ivuxolimab in advanced cancers. As for the study more broadly: The costimulatory receptor OX40 (CD134) was targeted by ivuxolimab, a fully human IgG2 agonistic monoclonal antibody. Intravenous ivuxolimab was administered to patients every 2 weeks at six dose levels: 0.01, 0.1, 0.3, 1.5, 3 and 10 mg/kg. Of the approximately 50 dose-escalation patients, hepatocellular carcinoma was present in approximately 20, melanoma in around 15, renal cell carcinoma in 9 and head and neck cancer in 9. A male proportion of under 85% and a mean age of approximately 62 years, ranging from roughly 23 to 85, were recorded for the dose-escalation cohort. Patients were allowed to have had prior anti-PD-1, anti-PD-L1 or anti-CTLA-4 therapy, and 40% of the dose-escalation patients had previously received checkpoint inhibitors. Partial responses occurred in three dose-escalation patients, of whom one had hepatocellular carcinoma and two had cutaneous melanoma. The point of sequencing TCRbeta in the periphery was to test whether ivuxolimab changed TCR sequence diversity and drove clonal T-cell expansion. The paper covers the monotherapy dose-escalation part of the phase I ivuxolimab trial, which included N of about 50 patients.

Comments on this clone: This receptor's antigen is unknown. Per-base qualities were not stored, and no clone one base away is much larger.

Via the germline V gene, CDR1 is ENHRY and CDR2 SYGVKD. Including cysteine and phenylalanine, the CDR3 has 14 amino acids. Only the CDR3 DNA is retained, 42 bases long and in frame from the first base. V is pruned by 6 bases and J by 0 bases, leaving 4 bases of the junction without a gene match. What the research found in general, with its limitations: At doses of 0.1 to 3.0 mg/kg, clonal expansion of both CD4+ and CD8+ blood T cells was observed from baseline to week 6. The antigen specificity of the peripheral T cells that underwent clonal expansion was not determined. Low levels of normalized T-cell clonal expansion were also shown by some nonresponding patients. In the 0.1-3.0 mg/kg groups, partial responders had among the lowest normalized peripheral clonal expansion, particularly in CD8+ T cells. After ivuxolimab, CD8+ T cells had more expanded clones than CD4+ T cells on average.

Patients with autoimmune disease history or receiving systemic immunosuppression were excluded from the trial. In every dose cohort, peripheral blood was drawn for TCR sequencing at baseline, cycle 4 day 1, and cycle 7 day 1. Samples were obtained from an open-label, multicenter, first-in-human phase I dose-escalation trial of ivuxolimab. Adults with locally advanced or metastatic melanoma, renal cell, hepatocellular, or head and neck squamous cell carcinoma were enrolled in the trial. Before TCR sequencing, CD4+ and CD8+ T cells were separately sorted from peripheral blood. For sequencing of the TCRbeta CDR3 region, genomic DNA was extracted from the sorted cells. TCRbeta CDR3 regions were sequenced using the immunoSEQ Assay. Sourced from immuneACCESS, this table was stored by TCRdb with only in-frame sequences that have V and J called. A share of the clones is absent; for the studies checked, an unresolved V gene accounts for under half, and the remainder has no known explanation. The sample table records approximately 76,000 clones; approximately 89% of these occur just once. Of the sample, approximately 0.66% falls within the top ten clones.

The sequence links TRBV10-3 to TRBJ1-2, and TRBD1 matches 7 of the central bases. This TCR was recovered from an adult with an advanced solid tumor such as melanoma, head and neck, liver or kidney cancer. The input for sequencing was CD4+ or CD8+ T cells sorted from blood, taken in a trial of the OX40 agonist ivuxolimab. CDR3 reads: CAIRAGGANYGYTF. In nucleotides, the sequence is TGTGCCATCAGGGCAGGGGGAGCTAACTATGGCTACACCTTC.